The source of this T cell receptor (beta chain) is a study of technical replicates of blood from several donors (dated by TCRdb to the late 2010s). Library creation used the immunoSEQ multiplex PCR assay. TCRdb's version of the immuneACCESS table is confined to in-frame rearrangements and falls short of the full clone set. An unresolved V gene accounts for under half of the shortfall where checked; the remainder is of unknown origin. The sample profile shows roughly 72,000 clones; approximately 93% of them were found once. Of the sample, 0.37% falls within the top ten clones. The CDR3 holds 15 amino acids from the cysteine to the phenylalanine. Here the CDR3 DNA is all that survives: 45 bases in frame from base 1. CDR1 and CDR2, looked up from the germline V gene, are MDHEN and SYDVKM. Between the V and J ends, shortened by 6 bases and 1 base respectively, the junction contains 13 bases. This clone was seen a single time. No antigen is known for it. No base-level quality is on record; no much larger clone is a single base apart.

The chain couples TRBV28 to TRBJ2-1, with a tentative D gene TRBD2 over 7 matching bases. The TCR sequence derives from a human donor in good health. Sequencing input: T cells isolated from PBMCs. The CDR3 sequence is CASSSRGGSYNEQFF. The base sequence is TGTGCCAGCAGCTCAAGGGGGGGTTCCTACAATGAGCAGTTCTTC. The full variable domain, completed from the reference TRBV28 and TRBJ2-1 proteins outside the CDR3, reads DVKVTQSSRYLVKRTGEKVFLECVQDMDHENMFWYRQDPGLGLRLIYFSYDVKMKEKGDIPEGYSVSREKKERFSLILESASTNQTSMYLCASSSRGGSYNEQFFGPGTRLTVL.